This T cell receptor (beta chain) is drawn from a study of molecular identifiers for immune sequencing clone quantification. Study outcomes and limitations: Sizes of clones that are highly expanded could be underestimated (if identical TCR molecules share a barcode). The study found clones above 20 RNA copies held over 99% of effector molecules and under 1% in naive cells.

MiXCR, run by TCRdb on the PCR reads, gives a single entry per CDR3 protein. The table shows hundreds of thousands of distinct CDR3 sequences, with roughly 27% occurring only once. Preparation of naive CD8 libraries involved roughly 19,000 to 1,100,000 sorted cells and 10%, 30% or 50% RNA. The CDR3 covers 15 residues. CDR1 SGHDT and CDR2 YYEEEE come from the germline V gene. Trimming left V 3 bases short and J 3 bases short, with 16 bases between. This clonotype showed up many times. What it binds is not known. V usage is TRBV5-6 and J usage is TRBJ2-7; D might be TRBD2 (6 bases). The clonotype originates from a human donor in good health. Some libraries in this study had Jurkat cell RNA spiked in. The sequencing input was naive CD8+ T cells from blood, with Jurkat cell RNA spiked in. The subset: FACS-sorted CD8+CD4-CCR7+CD45RA+ naive T cells. CDR3 in amino acids: CASSWGLVPNYEQYF. The CDR3 nucleotides are TGTGCCAGCAGCTGGGGACTGGTCCCAAACTACGAGCAGTACTTC.